This is a list of T cell receptor beta chains from one sample in a study of CD8 T cells in ankylosing spondylitis. TCRdb reanalysed the 5' RACE reads using MiXCR and keeps one entry per CDR3 protein. The sample records about 33,000 distinct CDR3 sequences, 13% to 15% being singletons. Sequenced: blood. These receptors were obtained from a male donor with ankylosing spondylitis or in good health (not recorded which). Each CDR3 is given without its conserved first and last residue.

V	J	CDR3
TRBV29-1	TRBJ2-2	STRRGPTGTGELF
TRBV12-3/TRBV12-4	TRBJ2-7	ASSRGPYEQY
TRBV27	TRBJ1-1	ASSLARRITEAF
TRBV28	TRBJ1-4	ASREDRGIEKLF
TRBV27	TRBJ1-1	ASKAANTEAF
TRBV29-1	TRBJ2-3	SVGDRSTDTQY
TRBV6-2/TRBV6-3	TRBJ2-7	ASSPRDRGYEQY
TRBV20-1	TRBJ1-6	SAREPSSYNSPLH
TRBV7-9	TRBJ2-1	ASSLPGPGIGEQF
TRBV12-3/TRBV12-4	TRBJ2-3	ASSYGGTTDTQY
TRBV7-2	TRBJ1-4	ASSLSGQNEKLF
TRBV25-1	TRBJ2-1	ASSDMGLYEGEQF
TRBV27	TRBJ1-6	ASSFSFDSPLH
TRBV12-3/TRBV12-4	TRBJ2-5	ASGQGASRETQY
TRBV28	TRBJ2-2	ASDRRDTGELF
TRBV5-5	TRBJ2-1	ASSRRGEQF
TRBV27	TRBJ2-6	ASSLLGSGANVLT
TRBV6-4	TRBJ2-1	ASSEAAGAPGNEQF
TRBV28	TRBJ1-4	ASRSGGQGLEKLF
TRBV12-3/TRBV12-4	TRBJ2-5	ASSFSAGFGSQETQY
TRBV29-1	TRBJ1-1	SVEGTGKF
TRBV12-3/TRBV12-4	TRBJ1-1	ASSLVRLNTEAF